The 21 T cell receptor beta chains below come from one sample, sequenced in a study of blood T cell repertoires in COVID-19. Assay: immunoSEQ multiplex PCR; the TCRdb copy retains only in-frame clones and omits some. The table lists some 240,000 clones, around nine tenths of them singletons. The sequencing sample was made of peripheral blood. Source of these receptors: a man in his 60s who had recovered from COVID-19.

The chain is built from TRBV25-1 and TRBJ2-1, with 9 bases matching TRBD2. This CDR3 spans 16 amino acids. Trimming cost V 6 bases and J 0 bases; bases outside gene matches: 6. Germline loops: CDR1 MGHDK, CDR2 SYGVNS. CDR3 sequence: CASRATSGSSYNEQFF. The CDR3 nucleotides read TGTGCCAGCAGAGCGACTAGCGGTAGCTCCTACAATGAGCAGTTCTTC.

This sequence joins TRBV3-1 (or the pseudogene TRBV3-2) and TRBJ1-3, with 9 bases aligning to TRBD1. CDR1 is LGHDT, CDR2 YNNKEL, per germline (reference sequence). J gave up 0 bases and V 4 bases, and 1 base lay outside the gene matches. There are 15 residues in the CDR3. This chain's CDR3 is CASSRQGGSGNTIYF. As DNA, the CDR3 is TGTGCCAGCAGCCGACAGGGGGGCTCTGGAAACACCATATATTTT.

This rearrangement joins TRBV3-1 (or the pseudogene TRBV3-2) to TRBJ1-4; D might be TRBD1 (5 bases). This CDR3 comprises 15 residues. Germline V gene data show CDR1 as LGHDT and CDR2 as YNNKEL (reference sequence). The V and J ends lost 1 base and 10 bases respectively, with 16 bases between them. The chain's CDR3 is CASSQASSGGGKLFF. CDR3 bases: TGTGCCAGCAGCCAAGCCTCCAGCGGGGGTGGAAAACTGTTTTTT.

DNA of the CDR3: TGTGCTAGTGGTTTGAGGCAGGGATCTCAAGAGACCCAGTACTTC. Its protein product is CASGLRQGSQETQYF. The V call is TRBV12-5, the J call TRBJ2-5; a possible D gene is TRBD1 (5 bases). Trimming pared 2 bases from V and 2 bases from J, leaving 12 bases between. Germline CDR1 reads LGHNT; CDR2 reads FRNRAP. CDR3 length: 15 amino acids.

This clone was counted once. V gene TRBV18 combines with J gene TRBJ1-2, with 8 bases lining up with TRBD1. This CDR3 has 14 amino acids. V was clipped by 2 bases and J by 4 bases; unmatched bases: 3. Looked up from germline, CDR1 is KGHSH and CDR2 is LQKENI. The CDR3 DNA reads TGTGCCAGCTCACCATCGGACAGGGTCTATGGCTACACCTTC. It yields the protein CASSPSDRVYGYTF.

The chain couples TRBV11-1 to TRBJ2-1; 9 bases are shared with TRBD2. This CDR3 region has 15 residues. The V and J ends lost 1 base and 10 bases, in that order; junction bases with no gene match: 8. Germline assignment: CDR1 SGHAT and CDR2 FQDESV (reference sequence). The CDR3 sequence is CASSLEFSGGKEQFF. CDR3 in DNA: TGTGCCAGCAGCTTAGAATTTAGCGGGGGTAAGGAGCAGTTCTTC.

J is TRBJ2-1 and V is TRBV7-9; a weak D match, TRBD2 (6 bases). This CDR3 spans 13 amino acids. Trimming pared 10 bases from V and 5 bases from J, leaving 15 bases between. Germline loops: CDR1 SEHNR, CDR2 FQNEAQ (reference sequence). The CDR3 DNA is TGTGCCATCCCCTTCGGGGGTCACAATGAGCAGTTCTTC. Translated, it gives CAIPFGGHNEQFF.

The gene calls are TRBV7-8 and TRBJ2-2; no clear D. This CDR3 is 17 amino acids long. CDR1 is SGHVS, CDR2 FQNEAQ, per germline. Trimming removed 0 bases at V and 6 bases at J, with 17 bases between. The CDR3 DNA follows: TGTGCCAGCAGCTTAGCTCCACAGCCGATAATCTCCGGGGAGCTGTTTTTT. This translates into CASSLAPQPIISGELFF.

This clone was found a few times. This chain connects TRBV5-4 to TRBJ1-3, with TRBD1 matching over 11 bases. Trimming cost V 4 bases and J 2 bases; bases outside gene matches: 2. The CDR3 runs to 15 residues. CDR1 is SGHNT and CDR2 is YYREEE in the germline V gene (reference sequence). The CDR3: CASSRDRGTGNTIYF. CDR3 in DNA: TGTGCCAGCAGCCGGGACAGGGGGACTGGAAACACCATATATTTT.

In nucleotides, the CDR3 is TGTGCCAGCTCAAACGAGGTCGAAAAACTGTTTTTT. It codes for CASSNEVEKLFF. V and J are TRBV6-1 and TRBJ1-4; no clear D gene. Germline CDR1 reads MNHNS; CDR2 reads SASEGT. V was pared by 8 bases and J by 8 bases, with 12 bases between. This CDR3 contains 12 residues.

The V call is TRBV6-1, the J call TRBJ2-7, with D unclear. Trimming pared 3 bases from V and 0 bases from J, leaving 9 bases between. The CDR3 covers 14 residues. CDR1 is MNHNS and CDR2 is SASEGT in the germline V gene. CDR3 amino acids: CASSDRSSSYEQYF. Here the CDR3 DNA reads TGTGCCAGCAGTGACAGGTCGAGCTCCTACGAGCAGTACTTC.

The CDR3: CASSREVLTANTGELFF. The CDR3 region has the DNA TGTGCCAGTAGTAGAGAAGTGCTGACAGCCAACACCGGGGAGCTGTTTTTT. V is TRBV19 and J is TRBJ2-2, with a possible D match to TRBD1 (5 bases). CDR3 length: 17 residues. V was shortened by 4 bases and J by 2 bases, with 17 bases between the two germline ends. The germline CDR1 and CDR2 sequences are LNHDA and SQIVND (reference sequence).

The CDR3 DNA sequence: TGTGCCAGTAGTATAGTTCTCGGACTAGCGGGAGGGGACAATGAGCAGTTCTTC. Its protein is CASSIVLGLAGGDNEQFF. This chain connects TRBV19 to TRBJ2-1; 15 bases are a match to TRBD2. Per the germline V gene, CDR1 is LNHDA and CDR2 is SQIVND (reference sequence). V lost 1 base, J lost 5 bases, and 6 bases stayed unmatched. The CDR3 extends over 18 amino acids.

The chain couples TRBV11-2 to TRBJ2-3; 10 bases align to TRBD2. The germline V gene encodes CDR1 SGHAT and CDR2 FQNNGV. The V segment lost 2 bases and the J segment 1 base; nucleotides outside the gene matches: 0. The CDR3 is 15 amino acids. The CDR3: CASSLLAGGTDTQYF. The CDR3 DNA reads as TGTGCCAGCAGCTTACTAGCGGGGGGCACAGATACGCAGTATTTT.

This clone was observed a few times. The genes are TRBV10-3 and TRBJ2-7, with 8 bases matching TRBD1. CDR1 ENHRY and CDR2 SYGVKD come from the germline V gene. The ends lost 7 bases at V and 4 bases at J; junction bases unmatched: 9. This CDR3 spans 14 amino acids. The CDR3 coding sequence is TGTGCCATCAAGGGGCAGGGGGCTGGATACGAGCAGTACTTC. This gives the protein CAIKGQGAGYEQYF.

This clone has just one count. The chain employs TRBV20-1 and TRBJ1-5, with 10 bases that match TRBD1. The J segment lost 6 bases and the V segment lost 3 bases, leaving 2 bases of the junction unmatched. CDR1 and CDR2 from the germline V gene are DFQATT and SNEGSKA (reference sequence). The CDR3 loop spans 13 amino acids. The CDR3 loop is CSASGTGVQPQHF. For the CDR3, the DNA is TGCAGTGCTAGTGGGACAGGGGTTCAGCCCCAGCATTTT.

The rearrangement links TRBV19 to TRBJ2-4; D not resolved. The germline V gene encodes CDR1 LNHDA and CDR2 SQIVND (reference sequence). The CDR3 has 13 residues. V lost 6 bases and J lost 3, with 9 bases in between. CDR3 amino acids: CASRSSGKNIQYF. CDR3 in DNA: TGTGCCAGTAGATCTTCCGGCAAAAACATTCAGTACTTC.

V usage is TRBV5-1 and J usage is TRBJ1-1; D may be TRBD1 (5 bases). V was clipped by 1 base and J by 5 bases, with 18 bases between them. The germline CDR1 and CDR2 sequences are SGHRS and YFSETQ. This CDR3 has 16 residues. CDR3: CASSLLPAGIGTEAFF. The CDR3 region has the DNA TGCGCCAGCAGCTTGTTGCCCGCAGGGATAGGAACTGAAGCTTTCTTT.

The chain uses TRBV7-9 and TRBJ2-1; 10 nucleotides agree with TRBD1. There are 15 residues in the CDR3. Germline CDR1 and CDR2: SEHNR and FQNEAQ (reference sequence). V was clipped by 5 bases and J by 7 bases; unmatched bases: 8. The CDR3 coding sequence is TGTGCCAGCAGCAACCGGGACAGGGGCTGGAATGAGCAGTTCTTC. Amino acid sequence: CASSNRDRGWNEQFF.

The chain joins TRBV7-8 to TRBJ2-1, with a tentative D call TRBD2 (6 bases). Germline V gene lookup returns CDR1 SGHVS and CDR2 FQNEAQ. The CDR3 extends over 16 amino acids. The V end lost 3 bases, the J end lost 3 bases, and 15 bases lay between the germline ends. CDR3 coding DNA: TGTGCCAGCAGCTTTAAACTAGCTTCGGGCTACAATGAGCAGTTCTTC. Encoded protein: CASSFKLASGYNEQFF.

The chain is built from TRBV7-9 and TRBJ1-1; D ambiguous. This CDR3 has 13 amino acids. Trimming shortened V by 2 bases and J by 3 bases, and 7 bases separated the two germline ends. CDR1 is SEHNR and CDR2 is FQNEAQ in the germline V gene (reference sequence). This CDR3 is CASSLTGYTEAFF. The CDR3 bases are TGTGCCAGCAGCTTAACGGGTTACACTGAAGCTTTCTTT.